The clone carrying this TCR beta chain was counted only a few times. Its matching antigen is unknown. Germline V gene data show CDR1 as LGHNA and CDR2 as YSLEER. The CDR3 runs to 15 residues. The V gene lost 3 bases and the J gene lost 2 bases, with 13 bases spanning the gap. MiXCR, applied by TCRdb to the 5' RACE reads, yields one record per CDR3 protein. The data contain around 340,000 distinct CDR3 sequences, 21% of them seen just once; the ten biggest clones take up around 12%. The data were obtained in a study of T-cell memory formation after mild COVID-19. Study-wide context: There were largely donor-specific TCR clusters. Study outcomes and limitations: While clones contracting from day 15 to 85 were balanced between CD4 and CD8, later expanders leaned CD4+.

The sequencing input was PBMCs or a T cell subset sorted from them (not recorded which). The chain has TRBV4-3 and TRBJ2-5; D not certain. The receptor comes from an adult woman who had mild COVID-19 (a few samples of this study predate the infection). Cell type and time point are not known. CDR3 coding DNA: TGCGCCAGCAGCCAGAATAATTGGGGACAAGAGACCCAGTACTTC. It is translated as CASSQNNWGQETQYF.